This TCR beta chain was identified in a study of CD8+ T cells in alopecia areata. Study-wide findings and caveats: Within the top 100, expanded CD8+ clones significantly decreased with tofacitinib, as did scalp clonality.

Following extraction, RNA underwent reverse transcription to cDNA, which served as the sequencing template. Repertoires were generated with immunoSEQ multiplex PCR, while TCRdb's copy carries only in-frame clones and drops some. The sample holds about 220,000 clones; 50% to 60% are singletons and the top ten take approximately 1.4%. Germline lookup yields CDR1 SGHTA and CDR2 FQGNSA. CDR3 size: 14 residues. V was pared by 4 bases and J by 1 base, with 8 bases between. Documented treatment: oral pan-JAK inhibitor, 5-10 mg twice daily. With regard to this clone: Its cognate antigen is unknown.

This clonotype was obtained from a human donor with alopecia areata. Sample: CD4+ T cells sorted from blood, taken at week 4, from a patient treated with tofacitinib. The V and J genes are TRBV7-2 and TRBJ1-5, with D possibly TRBD1 on 5 matching bases. For the CDR3, the DNA is TGTGCCAGCAGCTCGACAGCAAGCAATCAGCCCCAGCATTTT. This gives the protein CASSSTASNQPQHF.